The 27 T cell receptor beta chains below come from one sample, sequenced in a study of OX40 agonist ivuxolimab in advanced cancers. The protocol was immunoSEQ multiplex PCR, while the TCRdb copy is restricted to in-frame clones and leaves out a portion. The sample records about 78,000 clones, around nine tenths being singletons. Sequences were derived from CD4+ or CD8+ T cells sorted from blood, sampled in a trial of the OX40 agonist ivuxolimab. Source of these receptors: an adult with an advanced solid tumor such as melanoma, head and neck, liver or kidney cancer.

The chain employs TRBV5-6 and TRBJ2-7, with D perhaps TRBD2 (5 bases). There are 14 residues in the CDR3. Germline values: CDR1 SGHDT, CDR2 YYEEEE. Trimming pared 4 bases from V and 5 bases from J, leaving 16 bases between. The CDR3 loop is CASSRLRVINEQYF. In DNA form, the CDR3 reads TGTGCCAGCAGCAGACTGAGGGTCATCAACGAGCAGTACTTC.

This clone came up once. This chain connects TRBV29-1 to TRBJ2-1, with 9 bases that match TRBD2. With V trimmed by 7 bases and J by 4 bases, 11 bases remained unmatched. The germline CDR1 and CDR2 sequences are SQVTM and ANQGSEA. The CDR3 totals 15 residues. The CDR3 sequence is CSGDRTAGGYNEQFF. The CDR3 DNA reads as TGCAGCGGGGACAGAACAGCGGGGGGTTACAATGAGCAGTTCTTC.

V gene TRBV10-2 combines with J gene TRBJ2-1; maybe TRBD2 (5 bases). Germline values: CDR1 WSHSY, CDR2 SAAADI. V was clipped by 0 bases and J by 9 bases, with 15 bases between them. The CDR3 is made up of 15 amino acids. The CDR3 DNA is TGCGCCAGCAGTGAGTCGAGCCTAGCCGGTCGTGAGCAGTTCTTC. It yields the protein CASSESSLAGREQFF.

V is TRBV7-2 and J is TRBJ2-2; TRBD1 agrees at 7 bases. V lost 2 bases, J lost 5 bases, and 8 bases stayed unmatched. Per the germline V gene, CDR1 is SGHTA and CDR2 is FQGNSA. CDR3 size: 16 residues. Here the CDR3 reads CASSLNRGSGTGELFF. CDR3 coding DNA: TGTGCCAGCAGCTTAAACAGGGGATCTGGAACCGGGGAGCTGTTTTTT.

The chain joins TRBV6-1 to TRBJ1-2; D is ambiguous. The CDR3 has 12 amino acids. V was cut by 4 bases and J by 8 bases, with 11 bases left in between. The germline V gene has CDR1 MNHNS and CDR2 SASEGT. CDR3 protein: CASSAGSLGYTF. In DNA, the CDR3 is TGTGCCAGCAGTGCGGGAAGTTTGGGCTACACCTTC.

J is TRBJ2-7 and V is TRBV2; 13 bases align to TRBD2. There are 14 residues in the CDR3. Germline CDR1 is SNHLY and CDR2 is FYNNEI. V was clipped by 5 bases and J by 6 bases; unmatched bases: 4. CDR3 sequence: CASSLGLAGAEQYF. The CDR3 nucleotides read TGTGCCAGCAGTCTTGGACTAGCGGGAGCCGAGCAGTACTTC.

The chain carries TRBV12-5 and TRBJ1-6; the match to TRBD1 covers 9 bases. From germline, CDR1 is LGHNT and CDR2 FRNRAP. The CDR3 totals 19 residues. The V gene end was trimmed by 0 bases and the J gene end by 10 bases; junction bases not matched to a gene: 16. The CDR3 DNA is TGTGCTAGTGGTTTGGTACGAACAGGGGGCTCATATATACGGTCACCCCTCCACTTT. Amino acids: CASGLVRTGGSYIRSPLHF.

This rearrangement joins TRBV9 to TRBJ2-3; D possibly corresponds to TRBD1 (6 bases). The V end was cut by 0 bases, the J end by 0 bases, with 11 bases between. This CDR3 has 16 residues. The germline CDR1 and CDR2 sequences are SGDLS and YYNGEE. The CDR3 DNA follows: TGTGCCAGCAGCGTAGTAGGCAGGGGCAGCACAGATACGCAGTATTTT. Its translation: CASSVVGRGSTDTQYF.

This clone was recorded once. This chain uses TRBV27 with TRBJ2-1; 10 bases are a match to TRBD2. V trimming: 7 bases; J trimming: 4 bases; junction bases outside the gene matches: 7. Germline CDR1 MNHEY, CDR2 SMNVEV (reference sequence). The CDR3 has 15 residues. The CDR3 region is CASMLAGAYYNEQFF. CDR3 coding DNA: TGTGCCAGCATGCTAGCGGGAGCCTATTACAATGAGCAGTTCTTC.

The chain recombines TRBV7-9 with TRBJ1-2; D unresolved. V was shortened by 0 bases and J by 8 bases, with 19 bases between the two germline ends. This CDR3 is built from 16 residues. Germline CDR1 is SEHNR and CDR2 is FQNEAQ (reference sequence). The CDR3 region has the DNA TGTGCCAGCAGCTTAGCCACAGCGGGATTAGGAGACGGCTACACCTTC. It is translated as CASSLATAGLGDGYTF.

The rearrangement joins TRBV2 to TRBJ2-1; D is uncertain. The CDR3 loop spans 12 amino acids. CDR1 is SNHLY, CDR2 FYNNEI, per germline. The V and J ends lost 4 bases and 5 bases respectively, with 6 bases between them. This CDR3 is CASSGDHNEQFF. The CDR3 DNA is TGTGCCAGCAGTGGGGATCACAATGAGCAGTTCTTC.

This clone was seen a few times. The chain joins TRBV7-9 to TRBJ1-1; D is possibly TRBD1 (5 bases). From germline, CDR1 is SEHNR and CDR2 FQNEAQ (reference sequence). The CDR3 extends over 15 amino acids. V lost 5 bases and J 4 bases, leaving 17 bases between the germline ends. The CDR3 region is CASSPSRGWVTEAFF. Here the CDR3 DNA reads TGTGCCAGCAGCCCCAGTCGGGGCTGGGTCACTGAAGCTTTCTTT.

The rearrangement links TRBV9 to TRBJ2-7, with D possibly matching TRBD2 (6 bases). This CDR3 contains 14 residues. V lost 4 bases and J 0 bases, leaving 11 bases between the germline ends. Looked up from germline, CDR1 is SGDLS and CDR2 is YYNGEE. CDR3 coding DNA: TGTGCCAGCAGCAACCGGGACTCCTCCTACGAGCAGTACTTC. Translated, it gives CASSNRDSSYEQYF.

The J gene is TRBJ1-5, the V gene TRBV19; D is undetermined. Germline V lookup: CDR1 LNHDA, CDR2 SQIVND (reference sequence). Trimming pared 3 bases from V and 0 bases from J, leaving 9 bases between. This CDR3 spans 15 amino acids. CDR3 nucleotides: TGTGCCAGTAGTATGAGATGGGTTAGCAATCAGCCCCAGCATTTT. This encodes CASSMRWVSNQPQHF.

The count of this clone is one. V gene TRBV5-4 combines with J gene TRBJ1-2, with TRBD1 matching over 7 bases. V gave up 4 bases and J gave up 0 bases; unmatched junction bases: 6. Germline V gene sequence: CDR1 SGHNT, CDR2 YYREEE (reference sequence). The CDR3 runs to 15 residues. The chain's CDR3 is CASSGDRLANYGYTF. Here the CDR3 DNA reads TGTGCCAGCAGCGGGGACAGACTAGCTAACTATGGCTACACCTTC.

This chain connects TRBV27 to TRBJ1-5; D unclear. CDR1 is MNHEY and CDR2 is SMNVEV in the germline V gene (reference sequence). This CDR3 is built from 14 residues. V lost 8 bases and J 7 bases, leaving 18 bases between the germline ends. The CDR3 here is CASAQWGTRQPQHF. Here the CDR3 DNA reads TGTGCCAGCGCACAGTGGGGAACCCGGCAGCCCCAGCATTTT.

Here the CDR3 DNA reads TGTGCCAGCAGTCTCATAGTGAACACCGGGGAGCTGTTTTTT. It specifies CASSLIVNTGELFF. J is TRBJ2-2 and V is TRBV28; D unresolved. The ends were cut back, 5 bases at V and 1 base at J, with 8 bases in the middle. The CDR3 covers 14 residues. CDR1 and CDR2 from the germline V gene are MDHEN and SYDVKM. The complete variable domain, with remaining parts taken from reference TRBV28 and TRBJ2-2, reads DVKVTQSSRYLVKRTGEKVFLECVQDMDHENMFWYRQDPGLGLRLIYFSYDVKMKEKGDIPEGYSVSREKKERFSLILESASTNQTSMYLCASSLIVNTGELFFGEGSRLTVL.

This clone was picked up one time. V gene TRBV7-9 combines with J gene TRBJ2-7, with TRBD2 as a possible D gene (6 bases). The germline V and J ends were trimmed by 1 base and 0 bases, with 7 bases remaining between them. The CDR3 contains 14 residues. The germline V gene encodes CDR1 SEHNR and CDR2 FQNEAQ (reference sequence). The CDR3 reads CASSLDGGSYEQYF. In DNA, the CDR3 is TGTGCCAGCAGCTTAGACGGGGGCTCCTACGAGCAGTACTTC.

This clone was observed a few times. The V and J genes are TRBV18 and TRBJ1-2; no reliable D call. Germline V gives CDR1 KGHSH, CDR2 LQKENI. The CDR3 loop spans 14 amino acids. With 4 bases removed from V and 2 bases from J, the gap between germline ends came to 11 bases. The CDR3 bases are TGTGCCAGCTCACAGGACGGCCCAAACTATGGCTACACCTTC. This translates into CASSQDGPNYGYTF. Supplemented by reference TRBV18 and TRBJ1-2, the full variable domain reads NAGVMQNPRHLVRRRGQEARLRCSPMKGHSHVYWYRQLPEEGLKFMVYLQKENIIDESGMPKERFSAEFPKEGPSILRIQQVVRGDSAAYFCASSQDGPNYGYTFGSGTRLTVV.

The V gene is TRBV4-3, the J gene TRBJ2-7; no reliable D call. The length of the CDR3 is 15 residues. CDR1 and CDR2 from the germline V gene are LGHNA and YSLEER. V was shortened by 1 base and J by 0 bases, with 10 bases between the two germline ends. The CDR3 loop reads CASSQGITSSYEQYF. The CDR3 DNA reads TGCGCCAGCAGCCAAGGTATAACAAGCTCCTACGAGCAGTACTTC.

The CDR3 coding sequence is TGTGCCAGCAGCTGGACAGCATCTTCTAGCACAGATACGCAGTATTTT. Protein product: CASSWTASSSTDTQYF. The chain recombines TRBV6-6 with TRBJ2-3; D possibly corresponds to TRBD1 (6 bases). The V end was cut by 6 bases, the J end by 0 bases, with 16 bases between. Per the germline V gene, CDR1 is MNHNY and CDR2 is SVGAGI (reference sequence). The CDR3 is 16 residues long.

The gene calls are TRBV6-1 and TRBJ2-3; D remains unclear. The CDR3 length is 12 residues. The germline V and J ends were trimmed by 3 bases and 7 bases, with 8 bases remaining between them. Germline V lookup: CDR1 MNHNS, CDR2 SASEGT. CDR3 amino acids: CASSDIGNTQYF. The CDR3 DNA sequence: TGTGCCAGCAGTGATATTGGCAATACGCAGTATTTT.

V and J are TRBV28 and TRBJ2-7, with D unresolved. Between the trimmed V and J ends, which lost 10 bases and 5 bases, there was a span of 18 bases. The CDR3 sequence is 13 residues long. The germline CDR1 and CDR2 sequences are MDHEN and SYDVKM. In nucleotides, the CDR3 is TGTGCCACTCACCGGCCGCCTGCCAACGAGCAGTACTTC. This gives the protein CATHRPPANEQYF.

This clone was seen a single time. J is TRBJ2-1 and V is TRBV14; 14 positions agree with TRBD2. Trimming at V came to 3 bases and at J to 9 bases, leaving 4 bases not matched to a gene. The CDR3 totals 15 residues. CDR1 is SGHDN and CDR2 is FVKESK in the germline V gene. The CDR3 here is CASSQTSGRASEQFF. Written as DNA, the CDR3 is TGTGCCAGCAGCCAGACTAGCGGGAGGGCCTCTGAGCAGTTCTTC.

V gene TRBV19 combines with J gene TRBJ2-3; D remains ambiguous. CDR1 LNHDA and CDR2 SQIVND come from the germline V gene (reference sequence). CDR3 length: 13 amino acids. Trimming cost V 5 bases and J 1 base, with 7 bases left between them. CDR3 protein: CASSLRGTDTQYF. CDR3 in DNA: TGTGCCAGTAGTCTTCGGGGCACAGATACGCAGTATTTT.

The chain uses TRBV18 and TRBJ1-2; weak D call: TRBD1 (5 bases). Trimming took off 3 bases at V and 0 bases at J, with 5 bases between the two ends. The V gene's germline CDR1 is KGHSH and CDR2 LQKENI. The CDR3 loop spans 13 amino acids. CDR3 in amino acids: CASSPTANYGYTF. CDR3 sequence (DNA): TGTGCCAGCTCACCGACAGCTAACTATGGCTACACCTTC.

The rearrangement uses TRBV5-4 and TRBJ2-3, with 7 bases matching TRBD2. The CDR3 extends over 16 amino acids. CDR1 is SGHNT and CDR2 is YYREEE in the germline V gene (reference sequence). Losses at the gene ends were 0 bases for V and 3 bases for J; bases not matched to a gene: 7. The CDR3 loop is CASSLAIDGGTDTQYF. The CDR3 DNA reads TGTGCCAGCAGCTTGGCCATCGACGGGGGGACAGATACGCAGTATTTT.